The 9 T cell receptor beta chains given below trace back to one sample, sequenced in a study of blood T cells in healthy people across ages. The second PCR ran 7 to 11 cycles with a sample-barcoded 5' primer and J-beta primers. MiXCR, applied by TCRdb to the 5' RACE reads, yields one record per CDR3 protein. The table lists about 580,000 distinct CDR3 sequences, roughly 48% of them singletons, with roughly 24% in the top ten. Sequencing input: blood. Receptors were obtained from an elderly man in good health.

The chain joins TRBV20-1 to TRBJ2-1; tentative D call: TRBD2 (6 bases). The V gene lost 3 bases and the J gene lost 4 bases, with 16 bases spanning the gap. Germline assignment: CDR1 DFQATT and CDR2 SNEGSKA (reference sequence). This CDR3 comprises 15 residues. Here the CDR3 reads CSARRVGGEYNEQFF. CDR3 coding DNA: TGCAGTGCTAGGCGTGTGGGCGGGGAATACAATGAGCAGTTCTTC.

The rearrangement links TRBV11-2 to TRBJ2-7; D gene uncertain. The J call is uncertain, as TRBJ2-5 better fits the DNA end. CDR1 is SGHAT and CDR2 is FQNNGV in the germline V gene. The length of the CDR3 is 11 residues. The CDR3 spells CASRVGETQYF. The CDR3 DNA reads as TGTGCCAGCAGGGTGGGGGAGACCCAGTACTTC.

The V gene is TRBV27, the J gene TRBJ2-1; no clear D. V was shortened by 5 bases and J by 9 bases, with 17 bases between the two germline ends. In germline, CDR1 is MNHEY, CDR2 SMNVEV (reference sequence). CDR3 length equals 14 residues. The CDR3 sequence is CASSTTPIWSEQFF. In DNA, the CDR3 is TGTGCCAGCAGTACCACCCCCATATGGAGTGAGCAGTTCTTC.

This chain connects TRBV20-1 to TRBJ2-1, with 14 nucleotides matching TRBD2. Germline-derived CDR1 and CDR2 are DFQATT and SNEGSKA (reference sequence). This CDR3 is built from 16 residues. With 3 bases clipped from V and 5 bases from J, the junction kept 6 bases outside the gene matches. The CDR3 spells CSASGLAGGLHNEQFF. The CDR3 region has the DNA TGCAGTGCTAGTGGACTAGCGGGAGGTCTGCACAATGAGCAGTTCTTC.

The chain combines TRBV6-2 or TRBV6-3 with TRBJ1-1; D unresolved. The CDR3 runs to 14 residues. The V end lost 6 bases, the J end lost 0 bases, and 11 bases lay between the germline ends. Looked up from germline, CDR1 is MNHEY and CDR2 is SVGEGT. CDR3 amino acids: CASSHGRLNTEAFF. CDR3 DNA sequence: TGTGCCAGCAGCCACGGACGGTTGAACACTGAAGCTTTCTTT.

In DNA, the CDR3 is TGCAGTGCCACCTCGAGAGGGAGGCCTGAAAAACTGTTTTTT. It specifies CSATSRGRPEKLFF. The rearrangement joins TRBV20-1 to TRBJ1-4; D is uncertain. CDR3 length: 14 residues. The ends were cut back, 6 bases at V and 7 bases at J, with 18 bases in the middle. Germline V gives CDR1 DFQATT, CDR2 SNEGSKA (reference sequence).

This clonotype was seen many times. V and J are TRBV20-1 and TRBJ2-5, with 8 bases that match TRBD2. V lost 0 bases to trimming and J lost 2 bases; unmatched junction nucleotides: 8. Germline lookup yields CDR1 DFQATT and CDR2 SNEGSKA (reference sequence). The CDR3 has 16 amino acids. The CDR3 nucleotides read TGCAGTGCTAGAGATGAGGGGGGACTAGTTCAAGAGACCCAGTACTTC. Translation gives CSARDEGGLVQETQYF.

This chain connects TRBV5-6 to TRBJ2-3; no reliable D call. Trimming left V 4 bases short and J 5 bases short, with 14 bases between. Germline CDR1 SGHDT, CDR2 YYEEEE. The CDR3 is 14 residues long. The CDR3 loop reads CASSAARILDTQYF. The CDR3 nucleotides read TGTGCCAGCAGCGCCGCAAGGATTTTAGATACGCAGTATTTT.

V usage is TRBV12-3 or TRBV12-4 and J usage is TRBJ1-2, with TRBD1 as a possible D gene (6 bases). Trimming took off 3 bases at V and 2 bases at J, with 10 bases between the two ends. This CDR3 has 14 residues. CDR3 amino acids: CASSFRGWNYGYTF. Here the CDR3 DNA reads TGTGCCAGCAGTTTTAGGGGGTGGAACTATGGCTACACCTTC.